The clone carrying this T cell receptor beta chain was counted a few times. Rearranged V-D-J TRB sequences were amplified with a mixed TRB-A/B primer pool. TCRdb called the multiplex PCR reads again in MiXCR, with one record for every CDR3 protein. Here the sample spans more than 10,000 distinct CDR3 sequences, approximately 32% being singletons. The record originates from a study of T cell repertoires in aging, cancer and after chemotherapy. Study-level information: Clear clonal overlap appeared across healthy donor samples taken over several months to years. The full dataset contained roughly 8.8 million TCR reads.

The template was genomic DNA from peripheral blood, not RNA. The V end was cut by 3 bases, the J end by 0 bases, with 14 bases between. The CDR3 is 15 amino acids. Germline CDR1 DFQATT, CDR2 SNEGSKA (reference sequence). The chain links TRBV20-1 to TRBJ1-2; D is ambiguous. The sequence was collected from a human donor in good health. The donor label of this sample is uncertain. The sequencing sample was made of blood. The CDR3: CSAREYGDANYGYTF. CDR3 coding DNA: TGCAGTGCTAGGGAGTACGGCGACGCTAACTATGGCTACACCTTC.